One T cell receptor (beta chain) is described in this entry. The V gene's germline CDR1 is MNHEY and CDR2 SVGAGI. CDR3 length: 14 amino acids. J lost 2 bases, V lost 2 bases, and 3 bases had no gene match. This entry is derived from a study of blood T cells in healthy people across ages. The second PCR ran about 6 to 12 cycles with a sample-barcoded 5' primer and J-beta primers. TCRdb re-analysed the 5' RACE reads in MiXCR, keeping a single row per CDR3 protein. Among roughly 2 million distinct CDR3 sequences listed, around half were seen once. Sequencing was carried out using blood. The chain has TRBV6-5 and TRBJ2-7; 7 bases map to TRBD2. The TCR was taken from a middle-aged woman in good health. Here the CDR3 reads CASSYDGLAYEQYF. The CDR3 DNA reads TGTGCCAGCAGTTACGACGGACTAGCCTACGAGCAGTACTTC.